These 11 T cell receptor beta chains came from one sample sequenced in a study of vaccination and CD4 T cells after COVID-19 (dated by TCRdb to between 2021 and 2023). These receptors have no identified antigens. The library was obtained by PCR. The data were produced on an Illumina iSeq 100. At the Johns Hopkins FTIC core, DNA from the cultured CD4+ T cells underwent TCR sequencing with the Oncomine TCR Beta short-read assay. TCRdb handled the public reads itself, with Q25 trimming in fastp and clone calling in MiXCR, and kept productive beta chains. Each entry is one CDR3 protein sequence, shown with its most common DNA and genes. In all, the sample holds about 20,000 distinct CDR3 sequences, and nearly 60% of those were seen once. Clones ranked in the top ten supply 5.5% to 8.5% of the sample. This specimen's treatment or condition label, interpreted: roughly 10-day PBMC culture with coronavirus spike peptide pools or control peptides (ViraFEST assay).

Specimen: CD4+ T cells from blood, cultured in vitro, collected before SARS-CoV-2 vaccination. Every receptor here comes from a human donor who had recovered from COVID-19.

The chain employs TRBV2 and TRBJ2-7; D remains ambiguous. V lost 6 bases to trimming and J lost 6 bases, with 6 bases between them. The CDR3 extends over 10 amino acids. Germline V lookup: CDR1 SNHLY, CDR2 FYNNEI. The CDR3 coding sequence is TGTGCCAGCAGGGGAAGCGAGCAGTACTTC. It is translated as CASRGSEQYF.

This clonotype turned up a few times. The J gene is TRBJ1-6, the V gene TRBV7-2, with D maybe TRBD1 (5 bases). Germline loops: CDR1 SGHTA, CDR2 FQGNSA. There are 13 residues in the CDR3. The V and J ends lost 7 bases and 11 bases respectively, with 15 bases between them. The CDR3 sequence is CASTPTGLTPLHF. The CDR3 region has the DNA TGTGCCAGCACGCCGACGGGGCTGACACCCCTCCACTTT.

This clonotype was detected only a few times. The genes are TRBV20-1 and TRBJ2-5, with a tentative D call TRBD1 (5 bases). The CDR3 consists of 13 residues. The V gene lost 3 bases and the J gene lost 5 bases, with 13 bases spanning the gap. Per the germline V gene, CDR1 is DFQATT and CDR2 is SNEGSKA (reference sequence). The CDR3 loop reads CSASQGLRETQYF. CDR3 DNA sequence: TGCAGTGCTAGTCAGGGTCTGCGGGAGACCCAGTACTTC.

A single count supports this clonotype. The CDR3 here is CASSLTGGNYEQFF. Written as DNA, the CDR3 is TGTGCCAGCAGCCTTACAGGGGGTAACTATGAGCAGTTCTTC. This chain uses TRBV14 with TRBJ2-1, with TRBD1 identical over 8 bases. Looked up from germline, CDR1 is SGHDN and CDR2 is FVKESK. This CDR3 is 14 amino acids long. V trimming: 4 bases; J trimming: 8 bases; junction bases outside the gene matches: 7.

The chain carries TRBV20-1 and TRBJ1-1, with 8 positions matching TRBD1. The V and J ends lost 6 bases and 3 bases, in that order; junction bases with no gene match: 9. Germline V lookup: CDR1 DFQATT, CDR2 SNEGSKA (reference sequence). CDR3 length: 14 residues. This CDR3 is CSAKTGEEDTEAFF. In nucleotides, the CDR3 is TGCAGTGCGAAGACAGGGGAGGAGGACACTGAAGCTTTCTTT.

The chain links TRBV2 to TRBJ2-3; 7 nucleotides agree with TRBD1. CDR1 and CDR2 from the germline V gene are SNHLY and FYNNEI. The V and J ends lost 7 bases and 8 bases, in that order; junction bases with no gene match: 6. The CDR3 spans 12 residues. The CDR3 reads CASTDRDGTQYF. The CDR3 bases are TGTGCCAGCACCGACAGGGATGGTACGCAGTATTTT.

V is TRBV7-6 and J is TRBJ2-5, with D possibly matching TRBD2 (6 bases). The CDR3 covers 17 residues. V lost 2 bases and J 5 bases, leaving 21 bases between the germline ends. Germline lookup yields CDR1 SGHVS and CDR2 FNYEAQ. The CDR3 is CASSLLGSYRAGETQYF. The CDR3 coding sequence is TGTGCCAGCAGCTTACTCGGGTCCTACCGGGCGGGGGAGACCCAGTACTTC.

The V and J genes are TRBV6-4 and TRBJ2-2, with 7 bases identical to TRBD2. CDR1 MRHNA and CDR2 SNTAGT come from the germline V gene. Germline trimming cut 2 bases from V and 4 bases from J; bases unmatched to any gene: 1. CDR3 length equals 14 residues. The CDR3: CASSDGGSTGELFF. The CDR3 DNA reads TGTGCCAGCAGTGACGGCGGGAGCACCGGGGAGCTGTTTTTT.

This sequence joins TRBV7-2 and TRBJ2-5; 7 positions agree with TRBD1. Germline values: CDR1 SGHTA, CDR2 FQGNSA. CDR3 length: 15 amino acids. The V gene end was trimmed by 1 base and the J gene end by 1 base; junction bases not matched to a gene: 3. DNA for the CDR3: TGTGCCAGCAGCTTAGGGGGACAGCGCCAAGAGACCCAGTACTTC. Protein sequence: CASSLGGQRQETQYF.

The genes are TRBV6-1 and TRBJ2-5; weak D call: TRBD2 (6 bases). With 5 bases removed from V and 5 bases from J, the gap between germline ends came to 18 bases. The V gene's germline CDR1 is MNHNS and CDR2 SASEGT. This CDR3 is built from 15 residues. This chain's CDR3 is CASSPSLRDFETQYF. CDR3 DNA sequence: TGTGCCAGCAGTCCGTCCCTCCGGGACTTTGAGACCCAGTACTTC.

The chain combines TRBV11-2 with TRBJ2-5; D ambiguous. The CDR3 length is 18 residues. V lost 1 base and J 2 bases, leaving 20 bases between the germline ends. Germline assignment: CDR1 SGHAT and CDR2 FQNNGV. Here the CDR3 reads CASSLVQIPRSRQETQYF. The DNA of the CDR3 is TGTGCCAGCAGCTTAGTCCAGATACCTAGGTCTCGGCAAGAGACCCAGTACTTC.